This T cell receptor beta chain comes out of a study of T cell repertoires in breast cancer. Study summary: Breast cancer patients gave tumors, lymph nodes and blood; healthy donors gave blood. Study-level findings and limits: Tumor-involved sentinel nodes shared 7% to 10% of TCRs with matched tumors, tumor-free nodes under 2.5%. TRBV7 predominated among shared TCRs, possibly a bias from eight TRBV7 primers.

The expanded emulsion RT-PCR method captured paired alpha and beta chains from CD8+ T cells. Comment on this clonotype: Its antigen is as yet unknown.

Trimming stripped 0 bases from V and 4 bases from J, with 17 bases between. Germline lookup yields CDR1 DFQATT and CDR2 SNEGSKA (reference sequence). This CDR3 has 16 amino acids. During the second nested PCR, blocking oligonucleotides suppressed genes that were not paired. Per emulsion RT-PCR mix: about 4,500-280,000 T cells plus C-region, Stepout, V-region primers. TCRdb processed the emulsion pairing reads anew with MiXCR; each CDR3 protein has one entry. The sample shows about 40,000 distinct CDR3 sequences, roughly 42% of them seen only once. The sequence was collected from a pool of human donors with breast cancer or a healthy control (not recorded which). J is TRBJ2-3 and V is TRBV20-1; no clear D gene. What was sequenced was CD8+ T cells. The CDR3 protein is CSARDLVTSVADTQYF. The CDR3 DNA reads TGCAGTGCTAGAGATCTGGTCACGTCGGTGGCAGATACGCAGTATTTT.